This TCR beta chain originates from a study of Ad26.COV2.S vaccination and SARS-CoV-2 variants. Study overall: Recipients of Ad26.COV2.S got it intramuscularly, once or twice 56 days apart. General study findings and limits: While placebo recipients had lower spike-specific TCR breadth, vaccine recipients had more. Reports say spike-specific CD8+ and CD4+ T cell responses covered substantial breadth after vaccination.

About this clone: The target antigen is unknown.

Documented treatment: about 20 received Ad26.COV2.S at low or high dose, single or two shots; several received placebo; per-sample allocation not given. It was on day 63 after the first vaccine or placebo injection that samples were taken. Wuhan-strain spike was delivered by a replication-incompetent Ad26 vector. Method: immunoSEQ multiplex PCR; TCRdb's copy keeps in-frame clones and lacks some. The data show about 350,000 clones, 87% seen once. Germline assignment: CDR1 SGHTA and CDR2 FQGNSA. Trimming stripped 1 base from V and 2 bases from J, with 5 bases between. There are 14 residues in the CDR3. The TCR comes from a person aged 18-65 years who received the Ad26.COV2.S COVID-19 vaccine or a placebo. The chain employs TRBV7-2 and TRBJ2-2; D remains unclear. Sequenced here: peripheral blood, sampled in a trial of Ad26.COV2.S vaccine versus placebo. The CDR3 region has the DNA TGTGCCAGCAGCTTAGAACCAAACACCGGGGAGCTGTTTTTT. Translating gives CASSLEPNTGELFF.